This entry describes one TCR beta chain. The antigen remains undetermined. Germline loops: CDR1 SGHRS, CDR2 YFSETQ. Trimming pared 5 bases from V and 2 bases from J, leaving 10 bases between. The CDR3 sequence is 14 residues long. The data stem from a study of T-cell memory formation after mild COVID-19. Study context: TCR clusters showed largely donor specificity. Study-level results: Clones contracting over day 15 to 85 were CD4/CD8 balanced, with later expanders leaning CD4+.

TCRdb reprocessed the 5' RACE reads via MiXCR and lists one record per CDR3 protein. The table includes about 210,000 distinct CDR3 sequences, 8% to 11% detected once. J is TRBJ1-4 and V is TRBV5-1; possible D gene TRBD1, 5 bases. The specimen sequenced was PBMCs or a T cell subset sorted from them (not recorded which). The sequence came from a man between 18 and 29 years old who had mild COVID-19 (a few samples of this study predate the infection). Cell type and time point are not known. The CDR3 spells CASSQGTTNEKLFF. The CDR3 bases are TGCGCCAGCAGTCAGGGAACGACTAATGAAAAACTGTTTTTT.